The clone carrying this T cell receptor (beta chain) has ten or more counts. Its antigen is still unknown. These data are taken from a study of beta chain features in type 1 diabetes. Purity of each sorted population was above 95%. As every portion of the isolated RNA was reverse transcribed, the sequencing read expressed TCRB transcripts. The data were produced by immunoSEQ multiplex PCR, yet TCRdb's version contains in-frame clones alone and is incomplete. The sample consists of hundreds of thousands of clones, more than 12% of them appearing once. General observations from the study: Patients' naive, central memory and regulatory TCRB repertoires appeared more alike than those of healthy donors. People with Type 1 diabetes carried modestly yet significantly shorter TCRB CDR3s in all four CD4+ subsets.

The V and J ends lost 2 bases and 6 bases, in that order; junction bases with no gene match: 6. CDR3 length equals 15 residues. This receptor was taken from a man aged 18 to 29 with type 1 diabetes. J is TRBJ2-3 and V is TRBV23-1; 9 bases agree with TRBD1. TRBV23-1 is an ORF for which the function is uncertain. Sequencing used naive CD4+ T cells from blood. The CDR3 loop reads CASSQPGQGIDTQYF. CDR3 coding DNA: TGCGCCAGCAGTCAACCGGGACAGGGAATCGATACGCAGTATTTT.